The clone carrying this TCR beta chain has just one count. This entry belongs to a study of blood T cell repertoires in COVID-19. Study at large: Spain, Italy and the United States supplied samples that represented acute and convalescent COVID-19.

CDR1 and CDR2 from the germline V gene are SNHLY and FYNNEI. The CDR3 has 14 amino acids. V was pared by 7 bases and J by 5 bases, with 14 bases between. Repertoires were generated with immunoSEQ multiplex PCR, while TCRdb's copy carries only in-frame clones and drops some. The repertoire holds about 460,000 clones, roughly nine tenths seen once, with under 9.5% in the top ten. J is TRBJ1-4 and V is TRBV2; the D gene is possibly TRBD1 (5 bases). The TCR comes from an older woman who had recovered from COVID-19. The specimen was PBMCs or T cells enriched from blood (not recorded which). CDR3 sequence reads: CASKNDRGNEKLFF. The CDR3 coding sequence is TGTGCCAGCAAAAATGATAGGGGAAATGAAAAACTGTTTTTT.